This TCR beta chain was recovered during a study of CD8+ T cells in alopecia areata (dated by TCRdb to between 2018 and 2020). At the level of the whole study: Treated patients were enrolled in an open-label pilot trial of oral tofacitinib, 5 to 10 mg twice daily, for moderate-to-severe alopecia areata. Scalp tissue and sorted CD4+ and CD8+ peripheral blood T cells from patchy and totalis/universalis alopecia areata patients and from healthy controls were covered by human TCRbeta sequencing. Biopsies were taken from tofacitinib-treated patients at baseline and at 4 and 24 weeks of treatment, and a later scalp biopsy was taken in several of the tofacitinib-treated patients. Patients stayed on tofacitinib for 6 to 18 months and then had 6 months of follow-up off drug so that delayed response and recurrence could be assessed. Clonality in the scalp was compared among normal scalp (n=4), patchy alopecia areata scalp (n=8), and alopecia totalis/universalis scalp (n=8). immunoSEQ multiplex PCR using 35 Vbeta forward primers and 13 Jbeta reverse primers was used to amplify TCRbeta CDR3 regions. RNA came from the PAXgene miRNA kit for fixed scalp, the miRNeasy kit for PBMCs, and the RNeasy kit for mouse skin. High-throughput TCRbeta sequencing was used to examine T cell clonal expansion in alopecia areata in both the C3H/HeJ mouse model and human patients.

Results and caveats for the whole study, not just this receptor: Higher clonality and more expanded CD8+ clones were observed in lesional scalp than in normal scalp, particularly in alopecia totalis/universalis, a finding suggestive of antigenic drive. Unlike mouse skin, where gammadelta T cells dominate, normal human skin contains resident alphabeta T cells that get sequenced too, which complicates analysis of the scalp TCR repertoire. Shared TCR sequences between patients were less evident than in mice, which may be partly attributable to HLA diversity in the patient population.

This specimen's time point label, interpreted: baseline before oral tofacitinib. Peripheral blood and lesional scalp punch biopsies were obtained from patients with alopecia areata. PBMCs were separated by density centrifugation and stained for CD3, CD4 and CD8, after which CD4+ and CD8+ T cells were sorted on a FACSAria. The germline V gene (reference sequence) specifies SEHNR as CDR1 and FQNEAQ as CDR2. Including the terminal cysteine and phenylalanine, the CDR3 comprises 12 residues. The sequence is cut down to CDR3 DNA, 36 bases in frame from base 1. V and J are truncated by 5 bases and 2 bases respectively, leaving an intervening sequence of 1 base. The library came from the immunoSEQ multiplex PCR assay. RNA was extracted from all samples and reverse transcribed into cDNA, which served as template for TCR sequencing. First-strand cDNA was synthesized with SuperScript III using a 2:1 mix of oligo-dT and random hexamers. A synthetic immune receptor repertoire was used to assess amplification bias, and residual bias was removed computationally. On the study's bioinformatics: Raw reads were preprocessed for error removal, and CDR3 was defined according to IMGT conventions as running from the conserved cysteine to phenylalanine. Clonality was computed as 1 minus the Shannon entropy, with the entropy normalized by log2 of the number of productive unique TCRs. Whether scalp clones were CD4 or CD8 was inferred by matching scalp TCRbeta sequences against CD4 and CD8 repertoires sorted from blood. Drawn from immuneACCESS, this table holds only the in-frame rearrangements with V and J called that TCRdb kept. Clones are partly lost; checked studies trace under half to an unresolved V gene and leave the rest unexplained. V and J calls and clone size are those listed in that table; D and trimming were worked out from the DNA. This sample lists under 70,000 clones; approximately 60% were detected once. The ten most abundant clones make up approximately 17% of the sample.

This clone occurred a few times. The specificity of this receptor is unknown. Base qualities are not recorded, but no much larger clone differs from it by a single base. The chain employs TRBV7-9 and TRBJ2-6, with no reliable assignment of the D segment. The starting material was CD8+ T cells sorted from blood, obtained at week 0. The source is a human donor with alopecia areata. The DNA sequence reads TGTGCCAGCAGCCCTGGGGCCAACGTCCTGACTTTC. Translated, this is CASSPGANVLTF.